Following are 3 T cell receptor beta chains from one sample sequenced in a study of T cell responses to AZD1222 COVID-19 vaccine. Only in-frame clones appear in the TCRdb table, and some are missing; sequencing was by immunoSEQ multiplex PCR. The sample holds more than 140,000 clones, about nine tenths seen once. The material was peripheral blood, obtained on day 0 of AZD1222 vaccination. The receptors derive from an adult in good health.

The sample holds one count of this clone. The chain uses TRBV20-1 and TRBJ2-1, with D perhaps matching TRBD1 (5 bases). Germline V gene lookup returns CDR1 DFQATT and CDR2 SNEGSKA (reference sequence). The CDR3 covers 11 residues. V was pared by 6 bases and J by 7 bases, with 10 bases between. Written as DNA, the CDR3 is TGCAGTGCCGCCACAGGAAATGAGCAGTTCTTC. This translates into CSAATGNEQFF.

The chain uses TRBV6-5 and TRBJ1-5, with TRBD1 matching over 9 bases. CDR1 is MNHEY and CDR2 is SVGAGI in the germline V gene. The V segment lost 2 bases and the J segment 7 bases; nucleotides outside the gene matches: 6. This CDR3 is built from 15 residues. CDR3 nucleotide sequence: TGTGCCAGCAGTTACGTTGGGACAGGGTCGCAGCCCCAGCATTTT. Amino acid sequence: CASSYVGTGSQPQHF.

J is TRBJ1-2 and V is TRBV7-9, with TRBD1 as a possible D gene (6 bases). Deletions cut 4 bases from V and 0 bases from J, with 12 bases between. Looked up from germline, CDR1 is SEHNR and CDR2 is FQNEAQ (reference sequence). The CDR3 consists of 15 residues. This CDR3 is CASSWSTGANYGYTF. The CDR3 nucleotides read TGTGCCAGCAGCTGGTCGACAGGAGCTAACTATGGCTACACCTTC.